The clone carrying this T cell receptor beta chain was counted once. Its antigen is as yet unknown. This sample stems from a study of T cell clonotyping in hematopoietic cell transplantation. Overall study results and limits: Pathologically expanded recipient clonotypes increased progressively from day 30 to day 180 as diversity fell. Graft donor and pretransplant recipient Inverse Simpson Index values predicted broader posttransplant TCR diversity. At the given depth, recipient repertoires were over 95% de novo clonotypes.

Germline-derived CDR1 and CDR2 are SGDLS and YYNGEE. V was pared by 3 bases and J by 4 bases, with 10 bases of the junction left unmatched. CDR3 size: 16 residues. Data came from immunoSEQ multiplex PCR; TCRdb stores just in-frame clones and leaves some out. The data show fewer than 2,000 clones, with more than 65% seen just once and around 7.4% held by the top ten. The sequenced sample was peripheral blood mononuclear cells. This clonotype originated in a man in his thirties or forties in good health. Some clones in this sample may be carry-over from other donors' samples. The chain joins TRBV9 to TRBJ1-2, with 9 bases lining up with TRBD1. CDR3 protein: CASSANRGPVGYGYTF. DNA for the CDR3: TGTGCCAGCAGCGCCAACAGGGGGCCGGTGGGCTATGGCTACACCTTC.